The entry that follows covers one TCR beta chain sequence. The sample belongs to a study of blood T cell repertoires in COVID-19. Looking at the study overall: From T cells, B-cell-depleted T cells, or PBMCs came the material, which was cDNA or gDNA.

As handled by the study authors: Estimates of nucleated cell counts were drawn from the amplification of reference gene primers. The data were produced by immunoSEQ multiplex PCR, yet TCRdb's version contains in-frame clones alone and is incomplete. The D gene and trimming were derived from the DNA, and the V and J assignments and clone size from that table. The repertoire holds over 350,000 clones, with around 89% as singletons. CDR1 is MGHRA and CDR2 is YSYEKL in the germline V gene. This CDR3 is 15 amino acids long. Trimming removed 1 base from V and 7 bases from J; junction bases left unmatched: 4.

The genes are TRBV4-1 and TRBJ1-6; TRBD1 matches 7 bases. Sequencing input: peripheral blood. This TCR was sampled from a woman aged 25 to 45 with acute or convalescent COVID-19. The chain's CDR3 is CASSQAGTANSPLHF. Here the CDR3 DNA reads TGCGCCAGCAGCCAAGCCGGGACAGCAAATTCACCCCTCCACTTT.